The subject of this entry is one T cell receptor (beta chain). Its antigen is currently not known. Base qualities are not provided; no much larger clone lies one nucleotide away. Participants were included only if at least one PBMC sample before ART initiation and at least two post-ART samples were available. All participants with HIV were treated in the United States of America. Cryopreserved samples of about 0.9-11 million PBMC were thawed and washed before DNA extraction. At the time of the earliest PBMC sample, participants with HIV were aged between roughly 23 and 60 years. Each participant contributed PBMC samples from 1-4 timepoints before ART initiation and 2-8 timepoints after ART initiation, with a median of 7 samples. For every participant, serial HIV viral load, CD4+ T-cell count, ART history and demographic data were obtained. A Qiagen kit on a QIAcube was used to extract genomic DNA from unsorted PBMC, with samples processed in batches of 12.

The data originate from a study of long-term antiretroviral therapy in people with HIV (dated by TCRdb to between 2020 and 2023). Notes on the research overall: Collection of the earliest samples took place about a decade ahead of the 2015 WHO recommendation for immediate ART, at a time when ART was typically delayed until CD4 counts fell. This retrospective serial study examined whether starting ART and sustained HIV suppression were associated with changes in the composition and diversity of the TRB repertoire in peripheral blood. From over 25 adults with confirmed HIV infection, the cohort provided 192 cryopreserved PBMC samples, gathered serially across a mean of about six years (range 1-12). Of the 30 participants with HIV, about a dozen were female. No cross-contamination during QIAcube processing was seen in test extractions of a monoclonal T-cell line run alongside approximately 36 polyclonal samples. What the research found in general, with its limitations: CDR3 length ranges in HIV repertoires were narrower than in controls, and network structure suggested an antigen-experienced repertoire with only a slight naive shift after ART. Because cell numbers in pre-ART samples were limited, unsorted PBMC were profiled instead of sorted CD4+ and CD8+ T cells. Starting ART was linked to a significant rise in TRB diversity, yet even after long-term ART the diversity remained significantly lower than in transplant donor controls. Expanded TRB clones identified before ART initiation dominated the repertoire across all time points, though the dominance fluctuated and decreased in many PLHIV after ART. Since PBMC availability was limited, sequencing covered only the TCR beta chain, with no alpha chain pairing. Inferences about post-ART repertoire changes were limited because no data were available on ART adherence, viral resistance or therapy changes. The samples span the years 2004 to 2017, and the ART regimens used may be less effective than current regimens.

The immunoSEQ hsTCRB v3.0 assay was used at survey level resolution to sequence the TRB variable region. TRB sequencing targeted a depth of about 40,000-50,000 T-cell genomes per sample. Pooled TRB libraries were sequenced on an Illumina MiSeq with a v3 150-cycle kit. Per the source publication's procedure: Repertoire analysis was performed in R inside a reproducible Nextflow workflow that covered QC, data transformation and analysis. LymphoSeq2, an R package for exploring AIRR-Seq data, was used to implement custom analyses. After excluding a few samples that yielded fewer than 5000 total TRB sequences, some 180 HIV repertoires remained for analysis. Among the 188 retained HIV repertoires, 55 to 65 were collected before ART initiation and about 130 were collected after ART initiation. Repertoires were downsampled to 5000 TRB nucleotide sequences, and summary statistics were averaged over 100 downsampling iterations. Only TRB sequences with CDR3 regions of at least seven amino acids were retained for analysis. Diversity was assessed using a clonality score derived from Shannon entropy and using the Gini coefficient. In repertoire networks, the top 5000 CDR3 amino acid sequences were linked whenever an edit distance of one separated two sequences. For TRB CDR3 amino acid sequences, antigen specificity groups and MHC restriction were predicted with GLIPH2. Known CMV, EBV, HIV or tissue antigen associations were flagged by matching CDR3 amino acid sequences against VDJdb and McPAS-TCR. Pre-ART, post-ART and control groups were compared with Wilcoxon signed-rank tests and Holm-Bonferroni correction. TCRdb provides this immuneACCESS table in a form limited to in-frame rearrangements. Some clones are lacking; in checked studies, under half of them reflect an unresolved V gene, and why the rest are absent is not known. For V, J and clone size, that table is used; D and trimming come from the DNA. Present in this sample are roughly 22,000 clones, around 84% of which were seen just once. The top ten constitute roughly 2.4% of the sample.

Its CDR3 holds 15 amino acids, cysteine through phenylalanine. Only the CDR3 portion is preserved as DNA: 45 bases, with reading frame beginning at the first base. Via the germline V gene, CDR1 is MDHEN and CDR2 SYDVKM. The germline V and J ends show losses of 6 bases and 4 bases respectively, and no gene match explains 6 bases of the junction. The rearrangement combines TRBV28 with TRBJ2-2, with 9 bases matching TRBD1. Sequenced material: unsorted PBMCs, taken 3 years after starting antiretroviral therapy. The source of this sequence is a man over 45 with HIV. The CDR3 corresponds to CASREQGATTGELFF. The DNA sequence reads TGTGCCAGCAGGGAACAGGGGGCAACCACCGGGGAGCTGTTTTTT. Extended through the reference TRBV28 and TRBJ2-2 proteins, this CDR3 yields the full variable domain: DVKVTQSSRYLVKRTGEKVFLECVQDMDHENMFWYRQDPGLGLRLIYFSYDVKMKEKGDIPEGYSVSREKKERFSLILESASTNQTSMYLCASREQGATTGELFFGEGSRLTVL.